This TCR beta chain was profiled in a study of CD8 T cells in Susac syndrome. In this sample, this clonotype turned up a few times. With random hexamers, roughly 0.45 to 1 ug RNA was reverse transcribed. TCR beta CDR3 was amplified by immunoSEQ covering 54 Vbeta and 13 Jbeta. TCRdb re-called the immunoSEQ multiplex PCR reads through MiXCR, storing one row per CDR3 protein. The data show nearly 110,000 distinct CDR3 sequences, with approximately 93% seen just once and about 0.41% held by the top ten. V lost 5 bases, J lost 6 bases, and 5 bases lay in between. CDR3 size: 11 residues. Germline lookup yields CDR1 MNHEY and CDR2 SMNVEV (reference sequence).

The TCR originated in a human donor with Susac syndrome. This chain connects TRBV27 to TRBJ2-1, with TRBD2 as a possible D gene (5 bases). The material sequenced was CD8+ T cells from PBMCs. CDR3 DNA sequence: TGTGCCAGCAGTCGGGGCAATGAGCAGTTCTTC. Protein product: CASSRGNEQFF.